Listed below are T cell receptor beta chains from one sample, sequenced in a study of blood T cell repertoires in COVID-19. Clones were read by immunoSEQ multiplex PCR, and TCRdb kept only the in-frame ones, dropping some. Of about 180,000 clones in the sample, just over 85% were seen once. The specimen sequenced was peripheral blood. Receptors originate from a middle-aged man with active or convalescent COVID-19. CDR3s include the opening cysteine and the closing phenylalanine or tryptophan. Not all rows give a size; the values are once, few, many and, for expanded clones, a class.

clone size,V gene,J gene,CDR3 protein
NA,TRBV7-6,TRBJ1-3,CASSQGHSNTIYF
NA,TRBV30,TRBJ1-2,CAWSSRAGGYTF
once,TRBV7-2,TRBJ1-6,CASSLAPLNSPLHF
NA,TRBV6-5,TRBJ2-3,CASRLAEHTDTQYF
NA,TRBV4-3,TRBJ1-5,CASSQDRSGNQPQHF
NA,TRBV30,TRBJ1-5,CAWDRGGQPQHF
NA,TRBV28,TRBJ1-3,CASREGPSGNTIYF
NA,TRBV5-1,TRBJ2-3,CASSLATSGEGTQYF
NA,TRBV6-2/TRBV6-3,TRBJ2-5,CASSTPLGGSETQYF
NA,TRBV6-4,TRBJ2-7,CASSVEAGGPHEQYF
once,TRBV6-6,TRBJ2-7,CASSYRQASSYEQYF
once,TRBV2,TRBJ1-6,CASRGGDSPLHF
NA,TRBV6-6,TRBJ2-7,CASTPASGGLEQYF
NA,TRBV29-1,TRBJ2-1,CSAHRDDRNEQFF
NA,TRBV10-2,TRBJ2-3,CASSETGVTDTQYF
few,TRBV27,TRBJ1-2,CASSLIPPLFPFWACDYGYTF
NA,TRBV7-6,TRBJ2-5,CASSLAHGQGETQYF
NA,TRBV19,TRBJ2-1,CASSGQGHNEQFF